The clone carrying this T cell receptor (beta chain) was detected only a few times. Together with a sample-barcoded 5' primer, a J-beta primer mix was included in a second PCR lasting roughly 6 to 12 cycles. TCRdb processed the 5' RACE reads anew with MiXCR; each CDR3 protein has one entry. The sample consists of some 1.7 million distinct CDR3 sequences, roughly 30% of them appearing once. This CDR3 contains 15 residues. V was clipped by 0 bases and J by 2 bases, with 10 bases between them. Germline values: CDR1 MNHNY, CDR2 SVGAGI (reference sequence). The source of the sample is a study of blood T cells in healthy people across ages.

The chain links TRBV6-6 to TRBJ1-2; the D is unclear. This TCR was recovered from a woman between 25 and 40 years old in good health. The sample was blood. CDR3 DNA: TGTGCCAGCAGTTACTCGGGCAGACTGAACTATGGCTACACCTTC. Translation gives CASSYSGRLNYGYTF.